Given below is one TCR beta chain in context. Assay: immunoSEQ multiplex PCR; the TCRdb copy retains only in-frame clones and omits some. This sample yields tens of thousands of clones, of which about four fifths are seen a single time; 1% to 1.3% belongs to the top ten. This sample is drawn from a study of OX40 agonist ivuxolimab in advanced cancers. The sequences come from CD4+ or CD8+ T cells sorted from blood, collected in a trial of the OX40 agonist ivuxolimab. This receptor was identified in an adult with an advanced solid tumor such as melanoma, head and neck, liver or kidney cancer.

This CDR3 is CASSLDVSEAFF. CDR3 in DNA: TGTGCCAGCAGCTTAGATGTTTCTGAAGCTTTCTTT. The chain links TRBV7-9 to TRBJ1-1; D unresolved. The V gene lost 1 base and the J gene lost 6 bases, with 6 bases spanning the gap. CDR3 length equals 12 residues. Germline CDR1 and CDR2: SEHNR and FQNEAQ (reference sequence).